This paragraph covers one T cell receptor beta chain sequence. Original processing notes: Reference gene primer amplification gave estimated nucleated cell counts. Repertoires were generated with immunoSEQ multiplex PCR, while TCRdb's copy carries only in-frame clones and drops some. The V and J calls and the clone size are those of that table, but D and trimming were determined from the DNA. In the table there are tens of thousands of clones, roughly 87% of which are singletons. This specimen belongs to a study of blood T cell repertoires in COVID-19. The length of the CDR3 is 18 residues. The V gene end was trimmed by 4 bases and the J gene end by 3 bases; junction bases not matched to a gene: 12. CDR1 and CDR2 from the germline V gene are SGHRS and YFSETQ.

This chain uses TRBV5-1 with TRBJ2-6; 8 bases are a match to TRBD1. This clonotype originated in a human donor in a cohort sampled during active COVID-19. Input material: peripheral blood. DNA of the CDR3: TGCGCCAGCAGCCCCGTCCTTCAGGGGGCGGGTGGGGCCAACGTCCTGACTTTC. This sequence encodes CASSPVLQGAGGANVLTF.